Below are 24 T cell receptor beta chains sequenced from a single sample in a study of cytomegalovirus exposure and HLA in healthy donors. Amplification used 60 Vbeta primers and 13 Jbeta primers. Measured with immunoSEQ multiplex PCR; TCRdb has only the in-frame clones, and not every one. The table shows under 200,000 clones, with around 80% occurring only once. The sequencing input was PBMCs. These receptor sequences come from a human donor in good health.

CDR3 sequence reads: CASSDSQGTDTQYF. CDR3 nucleotide sequence: TGTGCCAGCAGTGACTCTCAGGGAACAGATACGCAGTATTTT. This sequence joins TRBV6-4 and TRBJ2-3; tentatively, D is TRBD1 (5 bases). The CDR3 loop spans 14 amino acids. Germline lookup yields CDR1 MRHNA and CDR2 SNTAGT. The ends were cut back, 0 bases at V and 3 bases at J, with 7 bases in the middle.

As to this clone: One end of the junction varies from germline; a read error may be responsible. The V call is TRBV27, the J call TRBJ1-2; possible D gene TRBD1, 6 bases. This CDR3 region has 14 residues. Germline CDR1 and CDR2: MNHEY and SMNVEV (reference sequence). The CDR3 DNA is TGTGCCAGCAGTTTAACAGGGTCGTACTATGGCTACCCCTTC. The encoded protein is CASSLTGSYYGYPF.

J is TRBJ2-2 and V is TRBV7-6; D gene ambiguous. V was trimmed by 2 bases and J by 4 bases, leaving 11 bases between them. The CDR3 is 15 residues long. The germline gives CDR1 SGHVS, CDR2 FNYEAQ. CDR3 protein: CASSLIETGTGELFF. The CDR3 DNA reads TGTGCCAGCAGCTTAATAGAAACTGGCACCGGGGAGCTGTTTTTT.

In its sample, this clone was seen a few times. CDR3 nucleotides: TGTGCCAGCAGTGACGCGGGACCTCGGGGCTACACCTTC. It is translated as CASSDAGPRGYTF. V usage is TRBV6-6 and J usage is TRBJ1-2, with D possibly matching TRBD1 (5 bases). CDR1 is MNHNY and CDR2 is SVGAGI in the germline V gene (reference sequence). CDR3 size: 13 residues. With 5 bases removed from V and 8 bases from J, the gap between germline ends came to 15 bases.

The rearrangement links TRBV5-4 to TRBJ2-5; D uncertain. Trimming left V 3 bases short and J 2 bases short, with 11 bases between. Germline V gene lookup returns CDR1 SGHNT and CDR2 YYREEE (reference sequence). The CDR3 runs to 14 residues. CDR3 residues: CASSYPDLQETQYF. CDR3 coding DNA: TGTGCCAGCAGCTACCCCGACTTACAAGAGACCCAGTACTTC.

The rearrangement uses TRBV2 and TRBJ2-3; 13 bases map to TRBD2. Germline V lookup: CDR1 SNHLY, CDR2 FYNNEI. The CDR3 runs to 15 residues. The junction had 6 bases not matched to a gene; V was cut back by 4 bases and J by 8 bases. This chain's CDR3 is CASSVTSGGAGTQYF. The CDR3 nucleotides read TGTGCCAGCAGTGTAACTAGCGGGGGGGCCGGTACGCAGTATTTT.

J is TRBJ2-1 and V is TRBV4-3; 13 bases line up with TRBD2. Germline CDR1 and CDR2: LGHNA and YSLEER. J gave up 7 bases and V 4 bases, and 4 bases lay outside the gene matches. This CDR3 has 15 amino acids. For the CDR3, the DNA is TGCGCCAGCAGCCCCGGACTAGCGGGGGTTAATGAGCAGTTCTTC. The encoded protein is CASSPGLAGVNEQFF.

V and J are TRBV6-5 and TRBJ1-2; 8 bases line up with TRBD1. J lost 4 bases, V lost 6 bases, and 7 bases had no gene match. From germline, CDR1 is MNHEY and CDR2 SVGAGI. This CDR3 contains 14 residues. In DNA form, the CDR3 reads TGTGCCAGCAGCTGGACAGGGAGTGGCTATGGCTACACCTTC. Translated: CASSWTGSGYGYTF.

The chain recombines TRBV9 with TRBJ1-3; D might be TRBD1 (6 bases). Germline CDR1 and CDR2: SGDLS and YYNGEE. V shed 0 bases and J shed 3 bases, with 16 bases lying between them. The CDR3 is 17 amino acids. The CDR3 DNA follows: TGTGCCAGCAGCGTAGCTACGCTAGAACAGGGTGGAAACACCATATATTTT. Translated, it gives CASSVATLEQGGNTIYF.

The chain uses TRBV4-3 and TRBJ1-5, with D unresolved. Trimming removed 0 bases at V and 7 bases at J, with 13 bases between. The CDR3 is 15 residues long. Per the germline V gene, CDR1 is LGHNA and CDR2 is YSLEER. CDR3 bases: TGCGCCAGCAGCCAAGATAGCTCCACGAGGCAGCCCCAGCATTTT. This codes for CASSQDSSTRQPQHF.

The V and J genes are TRBV4-1 and TRBJ2-1; 10 nucleotides match TRBD2. The CDR3 runs to 15 residues. V shed 0 bases, J shed 7 bases, and the junction held 3 bases outside the gene matches. CDR1 MGHRA and CDR2 YSYEKL come from the germline V gene. The CDR3 DNA follows: TGCGCCAGCAGCCAAGAAGCGGGGGGGCCTAATGAGCAGTTCTTC. It specifies CASSQEAGGPNEQFF.

This clone has only one observation. The chain recombines TRBV4-3 with TRBJ1-1; unclear D gene. CDR1 is LGHNA, CDR2 YSLEER, per germline. V lost 4 bases, J lost 4 bases, and 16 bases lay in between. The CDR3 length is 15 residues. The CDR3 loop is CASSPRVVWSTEAFF. The CDR3 bases are TGCGCCAGCAGCCCCCGGGTGGTTTGGAGCACTGAAGCTTTCTTT.

The J gene is TRBJ2-3, the V gene TRBV5-1, with unresolved D. In germline, CDR1 is SGHRS, CDR2 YFSETQ. V was clipped by 5 bases and J by 4 bases, with 8 bases between them. This CDR3 is built from 12 residues. CDR3 sequence: CASRVLADTQYF. In DNA, the CDR3 is TGCGCCAGCAGGGTACTCGCAGATACGCAGTATTTT.

This clone was counted a single time. The V and J genes are TRBV19 and TRBJ1-5; D is unresolved. The CDR3 totals 15 residues. CDR1 and CDR2 (germline): LNHDA, SQIVND (reference sequence). The V and J ends lost 1 base and 3 bases respectively, with 10 bases between them. The CDR3 loop is CASSIGEGTNQPQHF. The CDR3 coding sequence is TGTGCCAGTAGTATAGGAGAGGGTACCAATCAGCCCCAGCATTTT.

The gene calls are TRBV27 and TRBJ2-1; a possible D gene is TRBD2 (7 bases). CDR1 is MNHEY, CDR2 SMNVEV, per germline (reference sequence). Trimming cost V 3 bases and J 9 bases, with 18 bases left between them. The CDR3 extends over 15 amino acids. CDR3 nucleotide sequence: TGTGCCAGCAGTTTGGCGGGGGCCTACGGGGGTGAGCAGTTCTTC. This encodes CASSLAGAYGGEQFF.

This chain connects TRBV5-4 to TRBJ2-5; D may be TRBD2 (6 bases). The CDR3 has 17 amino acids. Germline lookup yields CDR1 SGHNT and CDR2 YYREEE (reference sequence). V was cut by 3 bases and J by 7 bases, with 25 bases left in between. The CDR3 is CASSSELPGLRPPTQYF. The CDR3 DNA is TGTGCCAGCAGCTCGGAGCTTCCGGGACTTCGGCCACCGACCCAGTACTTC.

The V and J genes are TRBV9 and TRBJ2-5, with TRBD2 identical over 8 bases. The germline gives CDR1 SGDLS, CDR2 YYNGEE. This CDR3 region has 14 residues. V gave up 7 bases and J gave up 0 bases; unmatched junction bases: 5. The CDR3 region has the DNA TGTGCCAGCGCGGGGGGCCAGGACCAAGAGACCCAGTACTTC. Its translation: CASAGGQDQETQYF.

V and J are TRBV6-5 and TRBJ1-2; 10 bases agree with TRBD1. Germline trimming cut 6 bases from V and 6 bases from J; bases unmatched to any gene: 4. Germline loops: CDR1 MNHEY, CDR2 SVGAGI. The CDR3 length is 13 residues. CDR3 loop: CASRQGTGDGYTF. The DNA for the CDR3 is TGTGCCAGCAGGCAAGGGACAGGGGATGGCTACACCTTC.

This rearrangement joins TRBV5-1 to TRBJ2-3; 12 nucleotides agree with TRBD1. The V gene end was trimmed by 4 bases and the J gene end by 5 bases; junction bases not matched to a gene: 8. CDR1 and CDR2 (germline): SGHRS, YFSETQ. This CDR3 is 16 amino acids long. The DNA of the CDR3 is TGCGCCAGCAGCCTAGGGACAGGGGGCGGTGAAGATACGCAGTATTTT. Its protein is CASSLGTGGGEDTQYF.

The rearrangement uses TRBV4-1 and TRBJ1-5; D may be TRBD1 (5 bases). The CDR3 has 14 residues. Trimming pared 5 bases from V and 4 bases from J, leaving 12 bases between. Per the germline V gene, CDR1 is MGHRA and CDR2 is YSYEKL. The CDR3 region is CASSFRPGNQPQHF. DNA for the CDR3: TGCGCCAGCAGCTTCCGACCAGGGAATCAGCCCCAGCATTTT.

V gene TRBV5-6 combines with J gene TRBJ1-5, with TRBD1 identical over 9 bases. V gave up 1 base and J gave up 2 bases; unmatched junction bases: 7. This CDR3 spans 17 amino acids. Looked up from germline, CDR1 is SGHDT and CDR2 is YYEEEE. The CDR3 DNA reads TGTGCCAGCAGCTTGTTGACAGGGGGTTTTGGCAATCAGCCCCAGCATTTT. Its translation is CASSLLTGGFGNQPQHF.

This clone appeared once. The rearrangement links TRBV5-3 to TRBJ2-5, with 10 positions matching TRBD2. TRBV5-3 is an ORF; its function is uncertain. The CDR3 runs 17 residues. With V trimmed by 4 bases and J by 4 bases, 13 bases remained unmatched. The CDR3 sequence is CARSPAPSGGALETQYF. In DNA, the CDR3 is TGTGCCAGAAGCCCGGCGCCCAGCGGGGGGGCCTTAGAGACCCAGTACTTC.

This chain links TRBV7-8 with TRBJ1-1, with a weak D call TRBD1 (6 bases). Germline V CDR1 and CDR2: SGHVS, FQNEAQ. The CDR3 is 15 amino acids. V lost 0 bases and J lost 1, with 9 bases in between. The CDR3 is CASSLAVRGNTEAFF. The CDR3 DNA follows: TGTGCCAGCAGCTTAGCAGTCAGGGGGAACACTGAAGCTTTCTTT.

The rearrangement uses TRBV19 and TRBJ2-2; 7 nucleotides align to TRBD1. This CDR3 spans 15 amino acids. CDR1 is LNHDA and CDR2 is SQIVND in the germline V gene (reference sequence). V shed 6 bases and J 2 bases; nucleotides not matched to a gene: 6. CDR3 region: CASRGDRTNTGELFF. CDR3 coding DNA: TGTGCCAGTAGGGGGGACAGAACCAACACCGGGGAGCTGTTTTTT.